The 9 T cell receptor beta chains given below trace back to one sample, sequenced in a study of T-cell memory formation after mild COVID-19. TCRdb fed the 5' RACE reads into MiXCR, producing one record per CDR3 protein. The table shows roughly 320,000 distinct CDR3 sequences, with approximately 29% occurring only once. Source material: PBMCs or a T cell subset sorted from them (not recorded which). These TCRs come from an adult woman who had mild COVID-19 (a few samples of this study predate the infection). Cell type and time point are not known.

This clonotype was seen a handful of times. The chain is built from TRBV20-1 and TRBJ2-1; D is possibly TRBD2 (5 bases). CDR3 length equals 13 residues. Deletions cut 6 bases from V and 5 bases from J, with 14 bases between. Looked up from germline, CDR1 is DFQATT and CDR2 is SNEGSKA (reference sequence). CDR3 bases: TGCAGTGCGAGCAGACTACCGCACAATGAGCAGTTCTTC. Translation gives CSASRLPHNEQFF.

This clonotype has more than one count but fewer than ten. The CDR3 loop reads CSASIRDRGSYEQYF. In DNA form, the CDR3 reads TGCAGTGCGAGTATCCGGGACAGGGGCTCCTACGAGCAGTACTTC. The chain uses TRBV20-1 and TRBJ2-7; TRBD1 agrees at 10 bases. Germline trimming cut 6 bases from V and 0 bases from J; bases unmatched to any gene: 8. Germline CDR1 reads DFQATT; CDR2 reads SNEGSKA (reference sequence). The CDR3 length is 15 residues.

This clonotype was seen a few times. In DNA form, the CDR3 reads TGTGCCAGCAGCTTAAGCGGGGGGGCCAGTAATGAGCAGTTCTTC. Encoded protein: CASSLSGGASNEQFF. J is TRBJ2-1 and V is TRBV11-2; 10 bases align to TRBD2. Germline V gene sequence: CDR1 SGHAT, CDR2 FQNNGV. Trimming at V came to 2 bases and at J to 7 bases, leaving 5 bases not matched to a gene. This CDR3 region has 15 residues.

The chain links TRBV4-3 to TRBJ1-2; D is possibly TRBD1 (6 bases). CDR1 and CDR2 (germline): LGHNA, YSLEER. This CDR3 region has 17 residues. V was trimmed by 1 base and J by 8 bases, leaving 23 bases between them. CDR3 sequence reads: CASSQALGGRAVWGYTF. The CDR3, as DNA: TGCGCCAGCAGCCAAGCCCTCGGGGGCAGGGCGGTGTGGGGCTACACCTTC.

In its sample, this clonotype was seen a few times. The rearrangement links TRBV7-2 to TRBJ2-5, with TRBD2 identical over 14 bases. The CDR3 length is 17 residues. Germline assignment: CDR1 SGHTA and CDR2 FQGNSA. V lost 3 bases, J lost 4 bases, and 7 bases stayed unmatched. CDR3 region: CASSLGTSGRGPETQYF. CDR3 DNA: TGTGCCAGCAGCTTGGGGACTAGCGGGAGAGGTCCAGAGACCCAGTACTTC.

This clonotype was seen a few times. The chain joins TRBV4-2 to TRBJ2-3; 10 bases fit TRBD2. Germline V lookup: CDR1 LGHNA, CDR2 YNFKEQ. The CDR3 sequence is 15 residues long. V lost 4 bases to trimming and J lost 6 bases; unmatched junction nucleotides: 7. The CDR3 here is CASSRGLAEPDTQYF. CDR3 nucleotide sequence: TGTGCCAGCAGCCGCGGACTAGCGGAGCCCGATACGCAGTATTTT.

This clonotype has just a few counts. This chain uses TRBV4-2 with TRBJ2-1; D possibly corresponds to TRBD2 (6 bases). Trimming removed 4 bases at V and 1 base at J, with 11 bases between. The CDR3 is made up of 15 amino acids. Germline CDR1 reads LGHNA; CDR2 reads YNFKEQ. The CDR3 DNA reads TGTGCCAGCAGCCCCGAGGCGGGGTCCTACAATGAGCAGTTCTTC. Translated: CASSPEAGSYNEQFF.

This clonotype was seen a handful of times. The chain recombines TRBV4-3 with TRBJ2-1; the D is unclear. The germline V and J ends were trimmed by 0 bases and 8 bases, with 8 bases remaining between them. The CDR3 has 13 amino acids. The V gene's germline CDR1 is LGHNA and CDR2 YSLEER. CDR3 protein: CASSQDYEDEQFF. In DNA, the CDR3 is TGCGCCAGCAGCCAAGACTACGAGGATGAGCAGTTCTTC.

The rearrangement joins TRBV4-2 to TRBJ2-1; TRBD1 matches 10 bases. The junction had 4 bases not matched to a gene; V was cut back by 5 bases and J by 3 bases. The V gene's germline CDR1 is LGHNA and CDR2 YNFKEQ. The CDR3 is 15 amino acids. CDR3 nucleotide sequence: TGTGCCAGCAGCGGGGGGACAGGGGTCTACAATGAGCAGTTCTTC. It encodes CASSGGTGVYNEQFF.